This T cell receptor beta chain was sequenced in a study of cytomegalovirus exposure and HLA in healthy donors. About the research overall: Around 80 million unique TCR sequences came from HLA-typed donors in an early release. General study findings and limits: When analyzed later, a missense DCLRE1C variant was found to be linked to TCR beta V- and J-gene trimming. Rare TCR sequences dominated, though some public TCRs recurred in many donors. It was approximately 160 TCR beta chains that were listed as cytomegalovirus-associated.

The germline V and J ends were trimmed by 5 bases and 1 base, with 21 bases remaining between them. This CDR3 has 17 residues. CDR1 is SGHTA, CDR2 FQGNSA, per germline. 60 Vbeta and 13 Jbeta primers were used in PCR. Using immunoSEQ multiplex PCR, the repertoire was profiled, and TCRdb retains in-frame clones only, with some absent. The sample shows approximately 100,000 clones, and around 0.6% sits with its ten largest clones. With regard to this clone: Its cognate antigen is unknown.

This clonotype originated in a man in his fifties in good health and CMV-seronegative. The chain uses TRBV7-2 and TRBJ2-7; tentatively, D is TRBD1 (5 bases). Sample: PBMCs. The CDR3 protein is CASSPRTSTAGSYEQYF. CDR3 nucleotides: TGTGCCAGCAGCCCGCGTACCAGTACGGCAGGGTCCTACGAGCAGTACTTC.